Sequencing of this T cell receptor (beta chain) was carried out in a study of T-cell reconstitution after alpha-beta-depleted transplantation in children. Construction of the TCRbeta library involved unique molecular identifiers. MiXCR, run by TCRdb on the PCR reads, gives a single entry per CDR3 protein. This table has about 300,000 distinct CDR3 sequences, around 9.1% appearing once. This clonotype occurred a few times. The antigen remains unidentified. Study-level results: At around two months after transplant, the alpha-beta T cells were reportedly derived from several hundred expanded clones that came from non-depleted graft cells. Newly produced T cells mostly provided counts and TCRbeta diversity after one year, as hyperexpanded clones declined. Some patients showed high day-60 TCRbeta diversity, which derived from surviving recipient T cells and thymic progenitors.

This TCR was recovered from a boy younger than two with acute myeloid leukemia, due to receive a stem cell transplant. The sequencing here drew on PBMCs, taken before TCRalphabeta/CD19-depleted stem cell transplant.

The CDR3 spells CASSEYRAPNTGELFF. CDR3 coding DNA: TGTGCCAGCTCAGAATATCGCGCCCCGAACACCGGGGAGCTGTTTTTT. The rearrangement links TRBV18 to TRBJ2-2; D call uncertain. The CDR3 is made up of 16 amino acids. Germline-derived CDR1 and CDR2 are KGHSH and LQKENI. V shed 5 bases and J shed 0 bases, with 13 bases lying between them.